A selection of T cell receptor beta chains follows, all from one sample in a study of early T cells in non-severe SARS-CoV-2 infection. TCRdb re-derived calls from the 5' RACE reads in MiXCR, one entry per CDR3 protein. The data show more than 60,000 distinct CDR3 sequences, over 4.5% seen once. Sequencing used whole blood. The source of these receptors is an adult who was a healthcare worker with PCR-confirmed SARS-CoV-2 infection or an uninfected control (not recorded which). Both conserved end residues are part of each CDR3. Fields, in order: D gene, J gene, clone size, V gene, CDR3 protein, CDR3 DNA. D genes are given only for firm matches. Part of the rows lack a size; the others show once, few, many or a class for expanded clones.

TRBD1 | TRBJ1-6 | few | TRBV10-3 | CAISESGTGSSPLHF | TGTGCCATCAGTGAGTCTGGGACAGGGTCATCACCCCTCCACTTT
TRBD1 | TRBJ1-1 | many | TRBV12-3/TRBV12-4 | CASRGTGLNTEAFF | TGTGCCAGCAGGGGGACAGGGCTGAACACTGAAGCTTTCTTT
. | TRBJ2-1 | many | TRBV7-2 | CASSFNPPYEQFF | TGTGCCAGCAGCTTTAACCCCCCCTATGAGCAGTTCTTC
. | TRBJ2-4 | few | TRBV19 | CASSLGLIGNIQYF | TGTGCCAGTAGTCTCGGTCTCATAGGAAACATTCAGTACTTC
TRBD1 | TRBJ2-6 | . | TRBV7-2 | CASSLAFTGGAGANVLTF | TGTGCCAGCAGCTTAGCGTTTACAGGGGGCGCTGGGGCCAACGTCCTGACTTTC
TRBD1 | TRBJ2-1 | many | TRBV5-1 | CASSTGQGPYNEQFF | TGCGCCAGCAGCACCGGACAGGGCCCCTACAATGAGCAGTTCTTC
. | TRBJ1-5 | few | TRBV3-1 | CASSHGQGNQPQHF | TGTGCCAGCAGCCACGGGCAGGGAAACCAGCCCCAGCATTTT
. | TRBJ2-5 | few | TRBV7-2 | CASSLAHGQETQYF | TGTGCCAGCAGCTTAGCCCACGGCCAAGAGACCCAGTACTTC
. | TRBJ2-3 | few | TRBV5-4 | CASSLKGGGVTDTQYF | TGTGCCAGCAGCCTGAAAGGGGGTGGGGTAACAGATACGCAGTATTTT
. | TRBJ2-1 | . | TRBV20-1 | CSAALSGRIYNEQFF | TGCAGTGCTGCCCTCTCGGGGAGGATCTACAATGAGCAGTTCTTC
TRBD1 | TRBJ1-1 | many | TRBV4-1 | CASSWQDRGNTEAFF | TGCGCCAGCAGCTGGCAAGACAGGGGCAACACTGAAGCTTTCTTT
. | TRBJ2-7 | many | TRBV27 | CASSLSRGGYEQYF | TGTGCCAGCAGTTTATCCAGGGGGGGTTACGAGCAGTACTTC
. | TRBJ2-7 | many | TRBV7-6 | CASSLRASSYEQYF | TGTGCCAGCAGCTTGAGGGCGAGCTCCTACGAGCAGTACTTC
. | TRBJ1-1 | . | TRBV5-4 | CASSLARAHTEAFF | TGTGCCAGCAGCTTGGCCCGGGCCCACACTGAAGCTTTCTTT
TRBD1 | TRBJ1-6 | many | TRBV12-3/TRBV12-4 | CASRPDRVNSPLHF | TGTGCCAGCAGGCCGGACAGGGTGAATTCACCCCTCCACTTT
. | TRBJ2-1 | many | TRBV20-1 | CSASQDVRIRSYNEQFF | TGCAGTGCTAGCCAAGACGTCAGAATTCGCTCCTACAATGAGCAGTTCTTC
. | TRBJ2-2 | many | TRBV19 | CASSIAQGNTGELFF | TGTGCCAGTAGTATTGCCCAGGGGAACACCGGGGAGCTGTTTTTT
TRBD1 | TRBJ2-1 | few | TRBV6-2/TRBV6-3 | CASIRTGWGNEQFF | TGTGCCAGCATCCGGACAGGATGGGGGAATGAGCAGTTCTTC
TRBD2 | TRBJ2-1 | many | TRBV5-1 | CASSDLTSGSSAEQFF | TGCGCCAGCAGCGACCTCACTAGCGGGAGCTCGGCTGAGCAGTTCTTC
. | TRBJ2-7 | many | TRBV10-3 | CAISEDHEQYF | TGTGCCATCAGTGAGGACCACGAGCAGTACTTC
. | TRBJ2-2 | many | TRBV12-5 | CASGLARNTGELFF | TGTGCTAGTGGTTTGGCTAGGAACACCGGGGAGCTGTTTTTT
TRBD1 | TRBJ1-2 | many | TRBV7-9 | CASSPRTGGGYGYTF | TGTGCCAGCAGCCCCCGGACAGGGGGCGGTTACGGCTACACCTTC
. | TRBJ2-2 | many | TRBV12-3/TRBV12-4 | CASTETETGELFF | TGTGCCAGCACCGAGACAGAAACCGGGGAGCTGTTTTTT
TRBD1 | TRBJ1-1 | many | TRBV4-1 | CASSHGQGLLDTEAFF | TGCGCCAGCAGCCACGGACAGGGGCTCTTAGACACTGAAGCTTTCTTT
. | TRBJ2-4 | many | TRBV6-1 | CASSENKRTARGIQYF | TGTGCCAGCAGTGAGAACAAACGGACAGCCCGTGGGATTCAGTACTTC
TRBD2 | TRBJ2-3 | many | TRBV20-1 | CSAVASGDSTNF | TGCAGTGCGGTGGCTAGCGGGGATTCCACGAATTTT
TRBD1 | TRBJ2-4 | many | TRBV6-5 | CAGQDVGGPGNIQYF | TGTGCCGGACAGGACGTCGGCGGACCGGGAAACATTCAGTACTTC
. | TRBJ2-2 | many | TRBV2 | CASSEYAGIVWTGELFF | TGTGCCAGCAGTGAATATGCAGGGATCGTTTGGACCGGGGAGCTGTTTTTT